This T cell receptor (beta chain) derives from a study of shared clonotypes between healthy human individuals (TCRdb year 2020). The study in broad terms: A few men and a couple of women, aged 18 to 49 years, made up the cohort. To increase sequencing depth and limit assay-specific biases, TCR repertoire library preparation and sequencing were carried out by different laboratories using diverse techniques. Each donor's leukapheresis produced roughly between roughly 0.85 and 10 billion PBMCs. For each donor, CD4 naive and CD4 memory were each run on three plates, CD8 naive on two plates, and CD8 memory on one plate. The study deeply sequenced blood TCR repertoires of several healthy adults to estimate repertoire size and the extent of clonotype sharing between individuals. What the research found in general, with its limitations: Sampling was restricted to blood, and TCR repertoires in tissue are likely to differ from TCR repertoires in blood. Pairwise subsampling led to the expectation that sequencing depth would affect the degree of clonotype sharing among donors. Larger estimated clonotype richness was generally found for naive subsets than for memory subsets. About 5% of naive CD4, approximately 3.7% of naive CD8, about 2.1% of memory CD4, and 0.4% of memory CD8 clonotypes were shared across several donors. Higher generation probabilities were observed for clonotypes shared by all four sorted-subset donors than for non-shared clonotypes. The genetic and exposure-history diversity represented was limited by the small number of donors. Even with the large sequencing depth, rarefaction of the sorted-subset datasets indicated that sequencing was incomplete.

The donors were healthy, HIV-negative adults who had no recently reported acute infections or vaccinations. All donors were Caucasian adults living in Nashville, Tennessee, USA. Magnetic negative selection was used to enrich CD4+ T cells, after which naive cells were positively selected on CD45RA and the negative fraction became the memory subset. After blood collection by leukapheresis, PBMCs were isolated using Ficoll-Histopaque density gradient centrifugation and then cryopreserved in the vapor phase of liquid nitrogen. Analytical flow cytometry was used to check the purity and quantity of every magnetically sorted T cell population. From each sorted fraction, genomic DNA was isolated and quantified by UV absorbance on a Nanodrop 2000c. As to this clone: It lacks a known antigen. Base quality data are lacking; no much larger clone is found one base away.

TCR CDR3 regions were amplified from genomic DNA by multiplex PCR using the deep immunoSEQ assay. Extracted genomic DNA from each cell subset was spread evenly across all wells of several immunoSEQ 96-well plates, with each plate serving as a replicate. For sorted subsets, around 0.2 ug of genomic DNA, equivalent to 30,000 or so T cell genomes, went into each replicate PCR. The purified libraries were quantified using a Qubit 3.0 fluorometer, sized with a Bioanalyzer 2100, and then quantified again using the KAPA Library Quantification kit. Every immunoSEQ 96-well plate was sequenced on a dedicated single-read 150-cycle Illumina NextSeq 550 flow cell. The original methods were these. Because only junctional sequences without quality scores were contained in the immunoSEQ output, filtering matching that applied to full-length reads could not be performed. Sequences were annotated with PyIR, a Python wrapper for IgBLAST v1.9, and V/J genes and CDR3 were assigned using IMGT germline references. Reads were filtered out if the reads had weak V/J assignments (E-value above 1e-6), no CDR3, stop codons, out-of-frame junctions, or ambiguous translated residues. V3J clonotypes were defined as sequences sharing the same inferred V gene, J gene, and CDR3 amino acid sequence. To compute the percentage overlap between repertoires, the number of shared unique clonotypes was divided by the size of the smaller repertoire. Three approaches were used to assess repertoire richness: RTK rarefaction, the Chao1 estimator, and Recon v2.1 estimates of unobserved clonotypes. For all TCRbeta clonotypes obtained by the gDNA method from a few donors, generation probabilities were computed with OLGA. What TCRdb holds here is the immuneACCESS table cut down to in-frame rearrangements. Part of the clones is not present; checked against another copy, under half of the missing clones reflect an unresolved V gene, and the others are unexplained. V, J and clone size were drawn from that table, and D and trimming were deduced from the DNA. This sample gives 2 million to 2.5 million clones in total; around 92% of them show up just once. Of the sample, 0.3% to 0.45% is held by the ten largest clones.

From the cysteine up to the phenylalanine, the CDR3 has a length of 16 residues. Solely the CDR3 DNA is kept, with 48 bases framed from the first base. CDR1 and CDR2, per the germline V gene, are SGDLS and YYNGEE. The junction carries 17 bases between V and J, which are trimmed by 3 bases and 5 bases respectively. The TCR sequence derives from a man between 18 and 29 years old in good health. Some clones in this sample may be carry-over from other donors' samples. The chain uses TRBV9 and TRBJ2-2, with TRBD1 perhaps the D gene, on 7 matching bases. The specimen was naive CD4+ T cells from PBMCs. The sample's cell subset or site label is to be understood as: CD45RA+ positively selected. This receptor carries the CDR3 CASSARDSGWTGELFF. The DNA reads TGTGCCAGCAGCGCGCGGGACAGCGGATGGACCGGGGAGCTGTTTTTT.